This T cell receptor (beta chain) was identified in a study of blood T cell repertoires in COVID-19. Study-level information: Samples came from the United States, Italy and Spain, spanning acute and convalescent COVID-19. T cells, B-cell-depleted T cells, or PBMCs provided the cDNA or gDNA that served as material.

Original processing methods: Amplified reference gene primers provided the basis for estimating nucleated cell counts. Sequencing was performed with immunoSEQ multiplex PCR; in TCRdb, only in-frame clones are kept and a portion is missing. V and J calls plus clone size are reproduced from that table; the DNA served to infer D and trimming. The sample carries around 130,000 clones, 60% to 85% recorded once. This CDR3 comprises 15 residues. Trimming took 5 bases from V and 2 from J, leaving 16 bases between them. Germline V gene lookup returns CDR1 MDHEN and CDR2 SYDVKM. The sequencing input was peripheral blood. This receptor was obtained from a man older than 75 with acute or convalescent COVID-19. The genes are TRBV28 and TRBJ2-7; D might be TRBD2 (5 bases). This CDR3 is CASSPFGGPTYEQYF. The CDR3 coding sequence is TGTGCCAGCAGTCCGTTTGGCGGGCCTACCTACGAGCAGTACTTC.